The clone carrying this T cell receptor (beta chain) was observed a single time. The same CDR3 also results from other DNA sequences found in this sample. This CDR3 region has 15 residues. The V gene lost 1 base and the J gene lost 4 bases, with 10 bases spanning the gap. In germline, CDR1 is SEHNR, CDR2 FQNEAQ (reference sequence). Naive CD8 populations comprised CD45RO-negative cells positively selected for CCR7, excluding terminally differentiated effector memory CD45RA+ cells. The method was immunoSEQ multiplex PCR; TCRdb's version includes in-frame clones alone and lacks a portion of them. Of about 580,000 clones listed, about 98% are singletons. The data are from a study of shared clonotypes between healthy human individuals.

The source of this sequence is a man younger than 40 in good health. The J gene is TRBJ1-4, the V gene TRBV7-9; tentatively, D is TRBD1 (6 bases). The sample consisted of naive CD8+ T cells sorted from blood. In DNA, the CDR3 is TGTGCCAGCAGCTTAGTGACAGGCGGTAATGAAAAACTGTTTTTT. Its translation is CASSLVTGGNEKLFF.